One and the same sample provided the 25 T cell receptor beta chains below, sequenced in a study of cytomegalovirus exposure and HLA in healthy donors. Amplification used 60 Vbeta primers and 13 Jbeta primers. Assay used: immunoSEQ multiplex PCR; TCRdb lists only in-frame clones, some missing. The sample has under 200,000 clones, 12% seen once. The source material was PBMCs. Source of these receptors: a man aged 50-59 years in good health and CMV-seropositive.

The rearrangement uses TRBV6-6 and TRBJ1-1; D is undetermined. The germline V gene encodes CDR1 MNHNY and CDR2 SVGAGI (reference sequence). The CDR3 has 15 residues. Trimming removed 4 bases at V and 0 bases at J, with 12 bases between. Here the CDR3 reads CASSSHREMNTEAFF. The DNA for the CDR3 is TGTGCCAGCAGTTCGCACCGGGAGATGAACACTGAAGCTTTCTTT.

This clone was seen a few times. J is TRBJ1-2 and V is TRBV25-1; D not resolved. V lost 6 bases and J lost 6, with 14 bases in between. CDR1 is MGHDK and CDR2 is SYGVNS in the germline V gene. This CDR3 contains 13 residues. The CDR3 here is CASSAAISHGYTF. CDR3 bases: TGTGCCAGCAGCGCGGCTATTTCACATGGCTACACCTTC.

CDR3 sequence: CASSPGAVAFF. CDR3 DNA: TGTGCCAGCTCACCTGGGGCGGTAGCTTTCTTT. The V and J genes are TRBV18 and TRBJ1-1; TRBD1 is a possible D gene (5 bases). CDR1 and CDR2 (germline): KGHSH, LQKENI. V was cut by 3 bases and J by 10 bases, with 9 bases left in between. This CDR3 contains 11 residues.

The V call is TRBV19, the J call TRBJ2-1, with 10 bases fitting TRBD2. This CDR3 region has 14 residues. Germline assignment: CDR1 LNHDA and CDR2 SQIVND (reference sequence). V lost 10 bases to trimming and J lost 5 bases; unmatched junction nucleotides: 8. The CDR3 reads CATSGLAGDNEQFF. The DNA for the CDR3 is TGTGCCACTTCGGGGCTAGCGGGGGACAATGAGCAGTTCTTC.

V usage is TRBV11-2 and J usage is TRBJ2-5; 8 nucleotides agree with TRBD1. The V segment lost 1 base and the J segment 5 bases; nucleotides outside the gene matches: 6. The CDR3 totals 15 residues. Germline V lookup: CDR1 SGHAT, CDR2 FQNNGV. CDR3 DNA sequence: TGTGCCAGCAGCTTAGGACAGGGGACGGGGGAGACCCAGTACTTC. Protein: CASSLGQGTGETQYF.

There are a few counts of this clone. The chain carries TRBV6-1 and TRBJ2-1; the match to TRBD1 covers 10 bases. V shed 6 bases, J shed 2 bases, and the junction held 4 bases outside the gene matches. The germline V gene encodes CDR1 MNHNS and CDR2 SASEGT. This CDR3 comprises 15 residues. CDR3: CASRGTGDTYNEQFF. CDR3 in DNA: TGTGCCAGCAGGGGGACAGGGGATACCTACAATGAGCAGTTCTTC.

This chain connects TRBV6-1 to TRBJ2-5, with D perhaps matching TRBD2 (6 bases). Germline CDR1 MNHNS, CDR2 SASEGT. Deletions cut 7 bases from V and 4 bases from J, with 16 bases between. The CDR3 runs to 14 residues. CDR3 protein: CASTLGGVRETQYF. In nucleotides, the CDR3 is TGTGCCAGCACCCTGGGCGGGGTAAGAGAGACCCAGTACTTC.

This clone showed up just a few times. This chain uses TRBV19 with TRBJ2-7; 10 bases map to TRBD2. V shed 7 bases, J shed 6 bases, and the junction held 9 bases outside the gene matches. Germline V gives CDR1 LNHDA, CDR2 SQIVND (reference sequence). This CDR3 contains 14 residues. The CDR3 nucleotides read TGTGCCAGTACACACCCCGGGACTAGCGTCGAGCAGTACGTC. Protein product: CASTHPGTSVEQYV.

V is TRBV7-2 and J is TRBJ2-7, with TRBD2 identical over 11 bases. The CDR3 is 16 amino acids. The germline gives CDR1 SGHTA, CDR2 FQGNSA. Trimming cost V 2 bases and J 3 bases; bases outside gene matches: 6. The CDR3 DNA is TGTGCCAGCAGCTTACTAGCGGGGGGCCCCGTCTACGAGCAGTACTTC. This gives the protein CASSLLAGGPVYEQYF.

This chain links TRBV10-3 with TRBJ2-2; 10 bases are shared with TRBD1. CDR3 size: 18 residues. V shed 0 bases, J shed 3 bases, and the junction held 7 bases outside the gene matches. Germline V gene sequence: CDR1 ENHRY, CDR2 SYGVKD. The CDR3 DNA reads TGTGCCATCAGTGAGTCGTGGACAGGGGGATCGGACACCGGGGAGCTGTTTTTT. Protein product: CAISESWTGGSDTGELFF.

This clone was detected a few times. The chain is built from TRBV27 and TRBJ2-1; D not certain. This CDR3 has 14 amino acids. Germline lookup yields CDR1 MNHEY and CDR2 SMNVEV (reference sequence). Trimming cost V 5 bases and J 6 bases, with 14 bases left between them. The CDR3 loop is CASSPSPPGNEQFF. In DNA form, the CDR3 reads TGTGCCAGCAGTCCCTCCCCCCCGGGCAATGAGCAGTTCTTC.

This sequence joins TRBV5-6 and TRBJ1-2; 7 nucleotides agree with TRBD1. Germline values: CDR1 SGHDT, CDR2 YYEEEE. CDR3 size: 14 residues. Trimming took 4 bases from V and 8 from J; bases not matched to a gene: 11. The CDR3 DNA follows: TGTGCCAGCAGCGCCCGTTTAACAGGGGCCGGCTACACCTTC. It translates to CASSARLTGAGYTF. The variable domain in full, completed from reference TRBV5-6 and TRBJ1-2, reads DAGVTQSPTHLIKTRGQQVTLRCSPKSGHDTVSWYQQALGQGPQFIFQYYEEEERQRGNFPDRFSGHQFPNYSSELNVNALLLGDSALYLCASSARLTGAGYTFGSGTRLTVV.

This clone was found a few times. The CDR3 DNA is TGTGCCAGTAGTATAGACGCGGGGGGGCCGGGAGAGACCCAGTACTTC. This encodes CASSIDAGGPGETQYF. The V gene is TRBV19, the J gene TRBJ2-5; 9 nucleotides line up with TRBD2. This CDR3 spans 16 amino acids. The germline gives CDR1 LNHDA, CDR2 SQIVND (reference sequence). V lost 0 bases to trimming and J lost 4 bases; unmatched junction nucleotides: 6. The full variable domain, rest sourced from reference TRBV19 and TRBJ2-5, is DGGITQSPKYLFRKEGQNVTLSCEQNLNHDAMYWYRQDPGQGLRLIYYSQIVNDFQKGDIAEGYSVSREKKESFPLTVTSAQKNPTAFYLCASSIDAGGPGETQYFGPGTRLLVL.

The chain is built from TRBV4-3 and TRBJ2-1, with 8 bases aligning to TRBD2. This CDR3 comprises 15 residues. Germline V lookup: CDR1 LGHNA, CDR2 YSLEER. J lost 4 bases, V lost 4 bases, and 6 bases had no gene match. The DNA of the CDR3 is TGCGCCAGCAGCCTCGGGTTAGCGGGGTACAATGAGCAGTTCTTC. It translates to CASSLGLAGYNEQFF.

This clone was seen a handful of times. The CDR3 protein is CASIRGGNTIYF. Written as DNA, the CDR3 is TGTGCCAGCATTCGAGGTGGAAACACCATATATTTT. The genes are TRBV21-1 and TRBJ1-3. TRBV21-1 is annotated as a pseudogene. The CDR3 covers 12 residues.

This clone was counted between two and nine times. The genes are TRBV9 and TRBJ1-2; tentative D call: TRBD1 (5 bases). The CDR3 consists of 18 residues. Germline assignment: CDR1 SGDLS and CDR2 YYNGEE. Trimming removed 1 base from V and 4 bases from J, with 23 bases in between. The CDR3 DNA sequence: TGTGCCAGCAGCGTAACCCTAACTCGGGAGGGGAGAAGCTATGGCTACACCTTC. It specifies CASSVTLTREGRSYGYTF.

This clone was observed a handful of times. The V gene is TRBV27, the J gene TRBJ1-1; no definite D call. The ends were cut back, 3 bases at V and 1 base at J, with 6 bases in the middle. CDR3 length: 13 residues. Germline V gives CDR1 MNHEY, CDR2 SMNVEV (reference sequence). The CDR3 DNA reads as TGTGCCAGCAGTTTTAGGAGGAACACTGAAGCTTTCTTT. As protein: CASSFRRNTEAFF.

The rearrangement uses TRBV11-3 and TRBJ2-6; 8 bases fit TRBD1. V was clipped by 3 bases and J by 0 bases; unmatched bases: 1. Looked up from germline, CDR1 is SGHNT and CDR2 is YENEEA. The CDR3 totals 16 residues. This chain's CDR3 is CASSFTGGSGANVLTF. The CDR3, as DNA: TGTGCCAGCAGCTTTACAGGGGGCTCTGGGGCCAACGTCCTGACTTTC.

The gene calls are TRBV7-2 and TRBJ2-7; 8 positions agree with TRBD2. CDR3 size: 15 residues. V gave up 5 bases and J gave up 2 bases; unmatched junction bases: 8. Germline lookup yields CDR1 SGHTA and CDR2 FQGNSA. The CDR3 reads CASSLERGPTYEQYF. The DNA of the CDR3 is TGTGCCAGCAGCCTCGAGCGGGGGCCAACCTACGAGCAGTACTTC. Combining the CDR3 with reference TRBV7-2 and TRBJ2-7 gives the whole variable domain GAGVSQSPSNKVTEKGKDVELRCDPISGHTALYWYRQSLGQGLEFLIYFQGNSAPDKSGLPSDRFSAERTGGSVSTLTIQRTQQEDSAVYLCASSLERGPTYEQYFGPGTRLTVT.

The gene calls are TRBV27 and TRBJ1-1; 9 bases are a match to TRBD1. The germline V gene encodes CDR1 MNHEY and CDR2 SMNVEV (reference sequence). The junction had 22 bases not matched to a gene; V was cut back by 6 bases and J by 5 bases. The CDR3 runs to 19 residues. This CDR3 is CASSIIPPPSGQGRTEAFF. As DNA, the CDR3 is TGTGCCAGCAGCATTATTCCCCCCCCCTCGGGACAGGGAAGGACTGAAGCTTTCTTT.

V gene TRBV5-4 combines with J gene TRBJ1-1; D gene ambiguous. The CDR3 length is 15 residues. Germline assignment: CDR1 SGHNT and CDR2 YYREEE (reference sequence). V lost 4 bases and J 1 base, leaving 14 bases between the germline ends. CDR3 in amino acids: CASSPGGSRNTEAFF. DNA of the CDR3: TGTGCCAGCAGCCCTGGAGGGTCCCGGAACACTGAAGCTTTCTTT. The complete variable domain, with remaining parts taken from reference TRBV5-4 and TRBJ1-1, reads ETGVTQSPTHLIKTRGQQVTLRCSSQSGHNTVSWYQQALGQGPQFIFQYYREEENGRGNFPPRFSGLQFPNYSSELNVNALELDDSALYLCASSPGGSRNTEAFFGQGTRLTVV.

The genes are TRBV7-2 and TRBJ2-5; D is perhaps TRBD1 (5 bases). Trimming pared 2 bases from V and 5 bases from J, leaving 12 bases between. Germline-derived CDR1 and CDR2 are SGHTA and FQGNSA. CDR3 length: 14 amino acids. The CDR3 nucleotides read TGTGCCAGCAGCTTAACCCCAGGGCGCGAGACCCAGTACTTC. This gives the protein CASSLTPGRETQYF.

The chain joins TRBV2 to TRBJ1-5; TRBD1 matches at 7 bases. Germline CDR1 SNHLY, CDR2 FYNNEI. After removal of 7 bases from V and 6 bases from J, the junction contained 9 bases not matched to a gene. The CDR3 contains 14 residues. CDR3: CASKLRGHAQPQHF. As DNA, the CDR3 is TGTGCCAGCAAGTTAAGGGGGCACGCTCAGCCCCAGCATTTT.

There are a few counts of this clone. The chain couples TRBV27 to TRBJ1-1; 7 nucleotides match TRBD1. Germline CDR1 and CDR2: MNHEY and SMNVEV (reference sequence). J gave up 5 bases and V 6 bases, and 9 bases lay outside the gene matches. The length of the CDR3 is 14 residues. The CDR3, as DNA: TGTGCCAGCAGCCCACAGGGGACCTTAACTGAAGCTTTCTTT. Protein product: CASSPQGTLTEAFF.

The sample holds a few counts of this clone. The chain links TRBV7-9 to TRBJ1-1; 11 positions match TRBD1. The CDR3 spans 17 residues. CDR1 is SEHNR, CDR2 FQNEAQ, per germline (reference sequence). V shed 1 base and J 0 bases; nucleotides not matched to a gene: 4. The CDR3 protein is CASSLGTGGIMNTEAFF. CDR3 bases: TGTGCCAGCAGCTTAGGGACAGGGGGCATCATGAACACTGAAGCTTTCTTT.